Listed below are T cell receptor beta chains from one sample, sequenced in a study of blood T cell repertoires in COVID-19. The repertoire was sequenced with immunoSEQ multiplex PCR; TCRdb's copy has only in-frame clones and lacks some. The sample has under 400,000 clones, over 75% seen once. Sequencing used PBMCs or T cells enriched from blood (not recorded which). The receptors originated from a man aged 35 to 55 in a cohort exposed to, infected with or recovered from COVID-19 (not recorded which). Each CDR3 is given with its conserved first and last residue. The D gene is left open where the match is weak. Size is stated for part of the rows, as once, few or many counts, or as a class when the clone is expanded.

V gene,clone size,J gene,CDR3 length,D gene,CDR3 protein,CDR3 DNA
TRBV30,.,TRBJ1-1,14,.,CAWSVRRRVTEAFF,TGTGCCTGGAGTGTACGCAGGCGGGTCACTGAAGCTTTCTTT
TRBV27,.,TRBJ1-3,16,.,CASSPRGGASGNTIYF,TGTGCCAGCAGTCCCCGGGGAGGAGCCTCTGGAAACACCATATATTTT
TRBV5-1,.,TRBJ1-1,14,.,CASSLVGGGTEAFF,TGCGCCAGCAGCTTGGTAGGCGGGGGTACTGAAGCTTTCTTT
TRBV5-4,.,TRBJ1-3,14,.,CASSLDSSGNTIYF,TGTGCCAGCAGCTTGGACAGCTCTGGAAACACCATATATTTT
TRBV4-1,once,TRBJ2-5,17,TRBD2,CASSHPKREGLLETQYF,TGCGCCAGCAGCCATCCCAAGCGGGAGGGCCTTTTAGAGACCCAGTACTTC
TRBV30,.,TRBJ1-2,16,TRBD1,CAWTRTGPMGNYGYTF,TGTGCCTGGACTCGGACAGGGCCAATGGGTAACTATGGCTACACCTTC
TRBV7-2,.,TRBJ1-2,15,TRBD1,CASSLGFGTAYGYTF,TGTGCCAGCAGCTTAGGCTTCGGGACAGCCTATGGCTACACCTTC
TRBV30,.,TRBJ2-1,16,TRBD2,CAWSVRGLVFYNEQFF,TGTGCCTGGAGTGTACGGGGACTAGTCTTTTACAATGAGCAGTTCTTC
TRBV5-6,.,TRBJ1-1,15,.,CASSLYGRSDTEAFF,TGTGCCAGCAGCTTGTACGGGAGGTCGGACACTGAAGCTTTCTTT
TRBV27,.,TRBJ2-7,15,TRBD2,CASSPRLAGAYEQYF,TGTGCCAGCAGTCCAAGACTAGCGGGAGCCTACGAGCAGTACTTC
TRBV6-1,.,TRBJ1-2,14,.,CASSEQSANYGYTF,TGTGCCAGCAGTGAGCAGTCAGCTAACTATGGCTACACCTTC
TRBV11-2,once,TRBJ2-1,13,TRBD2,CASSLQREGEQFF,TGTGCCAGCAGCTTACAGCGGGAGGGTGAGCAGTTCTTC
TRBV18,.,TRBJ2-2,15,.,CASSQGLSNTGELFF,TGTGCCAGCTCACAGGGACTTTCGAACACCGGGGAGCTGTTTTTT
TRBV5-1,.,TRBJ1-2,15,.,CASSQEGPPRYGYTF,TGCGCCAGCAGCCAAGAAGGCCCCCCGCGGTATGGCTACACCTTC
TRBV30,.,TRBJ1-1,11,.,CAWSVQGEAFF,TGTGCCTGGAGTGTACAGGGTGAAGCTTTCTTT
TRBV5-1,.,TRBJ2-5,12,.,CASSLAEETQYF,TGCGCCAGCAGCTTGGCCGAGGAGACCCAGTACTTC
TRBV2,.,TRBJ1-3,16,.,CASNSAGRKTGNTIYF,TGTGCCAGCAACTCCGCCGGGAGAAAAACTGGAAACACCATATATTTT
TRBV15,.,TRBJ1-4,17,.,CATSRDSGPNEDEKLFF,TGTGCCACCAGCAGAGATAGTGGCCCCAACGAGGATGAAAAACTGTTTTTT
TRBV28,.,TRBJ2-4,18,TRBD2,CASSWGLAGVGAKNIQYF,TGTGCCAGCAGTTGGGGACTAGCGGGAGTTGGTGCCAAAAACATTCAGTACTTC
TRBV20-1,.,TRBJ2-2,14,.,CSASGGRSTGELFF,TGCAGTGCTAGTGGGGGGAGGAGCACCGGGGAGCTGTTTTTT
TRBV11-2,.,TRBJ1-1,13,.,CASSRRGQFEAFF,TGTGCCAGCAGCCGACGAGGACAGTTTGAGGCTTTCTTT
TRBV3-1/TRBV3-2,.,TRBJ1-3,16,.,CASSPPGQLAGNTIYF,TGTGCCAGCAGCCCCCCAGGACAACTCGCTGGAAACACCATATATTTT
TRBV18,.,TRBJ2-7,14,.,CASSPPAGTYEQYF,TGTGCCAGCTCACCACCGGCGGGGACCTACGAGCAGTACTTC
TRBV18,.,TRBJ1-2,16,.,CASSPQGGVPVDGYTF,TGTGCCAGCTCACCTCAAGGGGGGGTACCCGTTGACGGCTACACCTTC
TRBV28,.,TRBJ1-4,15,TRBD1,CASSHRDRANEKLFF,TGTGCCAGCAGTCACCGGGACAGGGCTAATGAAAAACTGTTTTTT
TRBV5-1,.,TRBJ2-5,18,TRBD2,CASSLAGPYSGTQETQYF,TGCGCCAGCAGCTTGGCTGGGCCATATAGCGGGACCCAAGAGACCCAGTACTTC
TRBV18,.,TRBJ1-6,15,TRBD1,CASSPGTGGDSPLHF,TGTGCCAGCTCACCGGGGACAGGGGGGGACTCACCCCTCCACTTT